Listed below are T cell receptor beta chains from one sample, sequenced in a study of shared clonotypes between healthy human individuals. Generated by immunoSEQ multiplex PCR, the TCRdb table keeps only in-frame clones and is missing some. The sample lists 950,000 to 1,300,000 clones, 70% to 80% seen once, with approximately 1.5% in the top ten. The specimen was memory CD4+ T cells sorted from blood. The receptors come from a man aged 18-30 years in good health. Both conserved end residues are part of each CDR3.

v_gene	j_gene	CDR3aa
TRBV19	TRBJ1-2	CASRTGTEKNYGYTF
TRBV30	TRBJ1-1	CAWSAGKAEAFF
TRBV9	TRBJ1-2	CASSEQATGYGYTF
TRBV4-3	TRBJ2-5	CASSQESGASWETQYF
TRBV29-1	TRBJ2-3	CSVVPTDTQYF
TRBV6-5	TRBJ2-7	CASSHDLMGGEQYF
TRBV2	TRBJ2-1	CASKKTDSYNEQFF
TRBV5-4	TRBJ1-2	CASSLAFGVSYGYTF
TRBV7-2	TRBJ1-1	CASSLYRGRETEAFF
TRBV28	TRBJ1-3	CASSLYGNTIYF
TRBV10-3	TRBJ2-7	CAISLKRGETYEQYF
TRBV9	TRBJ2-7	CASSSGVTYEQYF
TRBV5-1	TRBJ1-6	CASRDRWNSPLHF
TRBV5-4	TRBJ2-3	CASSLYLAGATDTQYF
TRBV18	TRBJ1-4	CASSPRERRGEKLFF
TRBV9	TRBJ2-7	CASRVASSGRCHEQYF
TRBV11-2	TRBJ1-2	CASSPLRGPYYGYTF
TRBV2	TRBJ1-5	CASGPTGTGIRQPQHF
TRBV6-1	TRBJ1-2	CASTPGRGRVGYTF
TRBV19	TRBJ1-6	CASSPKDRGLSPLHF
TRBV7-2	TRBJ1-6	CASSLAWDINNSPLHF
TRBV27	TRBJ2-7	CASSSSPSTAEQYF
TRBV27	TRBJ1-5	CASSLGTGGSQPQHF
TRBV7-7	TRBJ2-7	CASVRVAGLEEQYF
TRBV6-1	TRBJ2-3	CASSVVHTDTQYF
TRBV28	TRBJ1-5	CASRGQGAVANHPQHF
TRBV30	TRBJ1-6	CAWSQRDFRLHF
TRBV5-6	TRBJ1-2	CASSLVGTGGNYGYTF
TRBV5-1	TRBJ2-3	CASTASGHTDTQYF
TRBV19	TRBJ2-1	CATRTSGNNEQFF
TRBV19	TRBJ2-5	CASSDLSWETQYF
TRBV28	TRBJ2-5	CASSSGQGRETQYF
TRBV9	TRBJ2-7	CASSVGQGAYEQYF
TRBV7-2	TRBJ1-6	CASSSGYRGLDSPLHF
TRBV30	TRBJ1-6	CAWSGQFDSPLHF
TRBV7-9	TRBJ1-4	CASSLGEGEKLFF
TRBV12-5	TRBJ2-3	CASGLRAGGGDTQYF
TRBV5-1	TRBJ1-5	CASSPGTDDQPQHF
TRBV30	TRBJ1-6	CAWSEMAGGGSPLHF
TRBV5-1	TRBJ2-5	CASSLSGETQYF
TRBV29-1	TRBJ2-3	CSVEGPGNEMDTQYF
TRBV5-4	TRBJ1-3	CASSAGQGYSGNTIYF
TRBV28	TRBJ1-6	CASSFAGDPSPLHF
TRBV6-6	TRBJ2-1	CASSPPGGADMYEQFF
TRBV4-3	TRBJ2-1	CASSQDTSGSSYNEQFF
TRBV11-2	TRBJ1-1	CASTLIRDREGPTEAFF
TRBV4-3	TRBJ2-1	CASSGGASGAYNEQFF
TRBV2	TRBJ2-7	CASRRTDTQYF
TRBV11-3	TRBJ2-3	CASSLSASTDTQYF
TRBV9	TRBJ2-1	CASSVAGTGAYNEQFF
TRBV10-2	TRBJ1-5	CASMSRDSLLYSNQPQHF
TRBV29-1	TRBJ1-5	CSVAETGEPQHF
TRBV30	TRBJ2-7	CAWTSRDEQYF
TRBV5-1	TRBJ2-1	CASSLKGDRNNEQFF
TRBV5-1	TRBJ2-1	CASSLSSGRVDEQFF
TRBV7-3	TRBJ1-1	CASSLTRGAEAFF
TRBV25-1	TRBJ1-2	CASSPPGGRSNYGYTF
TRBV7-9	TRBJ2-4	CASSPANSQNIQYF
TRBV6-5	TRBJ1-4	CASSPGLAEKLFF